A single sample gave rise to the 21 T cell receptor beta chains below, sequenced in a study of blood T cell repertoires in COVID-19. Profiled with immunoSEQ multiplex PCR; TCRdb holds only in-frame clones, not every one. The table has around 430,000 clones, about 91% seen once. Sequenced sample: peripheral blood. Every receptor here comes from a woman between 45 and 60 years old with COVID-19, enrolled during active disease.

V usage is TRBV5-6 and J usage is TRBJ2-3; D might be TRBD1 (5 bases). CDR1 is SGHDT and CDR2 is YYEEEE in the germline V gene. Trimming shortened V by 0 bases and J by 6 bases, and 11 bases separated the two germline ends. The CDR3 consists of 14 residues. The CDR3 protein is CASSLGTSLDTQYF. The DNA of the CDR3 is TGTGCCAGCAGCTTGGGGACAAGTCTTGATACGCAGTATTTT. The whole variable domain, filled in from reference TRBV5-6 and TRBJ2-3, reads DAGVTQSPTHLIKTRGQQVTLRCSPKSGHDTVSWYQQALGQGPQFIFQYYEEEERQRGNFPDRFSGHQFPNYSSELNVNALLLGDSALYLCASSLGTSLDTQYFGPGTRLTVL.

J is TRBJ1-2 and V is TRBV11-2; D unresolved. The length of the CDR3 is 13 residues. Trimming took off 6 bases at V and 4 bases at J, with 12 bases between the two ends. Germline V gene sequence: CDR1 SGHAT, CDR2 FQNNGV. The CDR3, as DNA: TGTGCCAGCAGTTACTCCGGCGGCTATGGCTACACCTTC. It codes for CASSYSGGYGYTF. The full variable domain, with the rest looked up from reference TRBV11-2 and TRBJ1-2, is EAGVAQSPRYKIIEKRQSVAFWCNPISGHATLYWYQQILGQGPKLLIQFQNNGVVDDSQLPKDRFSAERLKGVDSTLKIQPAKLEDSAVYLCASSYSGGYGYTFGSGTRLTVV.

The chain uses TRBV7-9 and TRBJ2-1; 12 bases line up with TRBD2. This CDR3 comprises 17 residues. Germline CDR1 is SEHNR and CDR2 is FQNEAQ (reference sequence). V shed 5 bases, J shed 6 bases, and the junction held 11 bases outside the gene matches. The CDR3 sequence: CASSARLTSGGINEQFF. The CDR3 DNA is TGTGCCAGCAGCGCCCGTCTCACTAGCGGGGGGATCAATGAGCAGTTCTTC. The variable domain in full, with the rest retrieved from reference TRBV7-9 and TRBJ2-1, is DTGVSQNPRHKITKRGQNVTFRCDPISEHNRLYWYRQTLGQGPEFLTYFQNEAQLEKSRLLSDRFSAERPKGSFSTLEIQRTEQGDSAMYLCASSARLTSGGINEQFFGPGTRLTVL.

The chain employs TRBV30 and TRBJ1-2; D might be TRBD1 (5 bases). This CDR3 region has 14 residues. Trimming took 0 bases from V and 0 from J, leaving 8 bases between them. Germline CDR1 GTSNPN, CDR2 SVGIG (reference sequence). As DNA, the CDR3 is TGTGCCTGGAGTGTTTGGGGGGCTAACTATGGCTACACCTTC. This codes for CAWSVWGANYGYTF.

The chain has TRBV5-1 and TRBJ2-7; possibly TRBD2 for D (7 bases). The germline V gene encodes CDR1 SGHRS and CDR2 YFSETQ. Trimming took 0 bases from V and 3 from J, leaving 16 bases between them. This CDR3 is 16 amino acids long. The CDR3 DNA sequence: TGCGCCAGCAGCTTGGGGCAAGGGGGGGGGCTCTACGAGCAGTACTTC. The encoded protein is CASSLGQGGGLYEQYF.

CDR3 nucleotide sequence: TGTGCCAGCAGCTTCGGACAGGGGTATGAAGCTTTCTTT. It encodes CASSFGQGYEAFF. V usage is TRBV5-4 and J usage is TRBJ1-1, with 9 bases lining up with TRBD1. Germline trimming cut 2 bases from V and 7 bases from J; bases unmatched to any gene: 3. Per germline, CDR1 SGHNT and CDR2 YYREEE (reference sequence). This CDR3 has 13 amino acids.

This clone has only one observation. DNA of the CDR3: TGCGCCAGCAGCTTGGGACTAGAGGTCGAAGAGACCCAGTACTTC. This translates into CASSLGLEVEETQYF. The V and J genes are TRBV5-1 and TRBJ2-5; perhaps TRBD2 as D (6 bases). Trimming took off 0 bases at V and 3 bases at J, with 12 bases between the two ends. Germline CDR1 reads SGHRS; CDR2 reads YFSETQ. The CDR3 spans 15 residues.

The chain recombines TRBV2 with TRBJ2-3; D not resolved. Germline V gene data show CDR1 as SNHLY and CDR2 as FYNNEI. This CDR3 is 14 amino acids long. With 3 bases removed from V and 1 base from J, the gap between germline ends came to 8 bases. This CDR3 is CASSELVRTDTQYF. For the CDR3, the DNA is TGTGCCAGCAGTGAGCTAGTCCGCACAGATACGCAGTATTTT.

The J gene is TRBJ2-7, the V gene TRBV7-2; 13 bases are shared with TRBD2. V was pared by 4 bases and J by 0 bases, with 9 bases of the junction left unmatched. This CDR3 contains 18 residues. Germline loops: CDR1 SGHTA, CDR2 FQGNSA. This CDR3 is CASSSPTSGGPRSYEQYF. CDR3 nucleotide sequence: TGTGCCAGCAGCTCCCCGACTAGCGGGGGGCCACGCTCCTACGAGCAGTACTTC.

The chain links TRBV2 to TRBJ2-2; 7 bases align to TRBD2. Germline CDR1 is SNHLY and CDR2 is FYNNEI. V gave up 4 bases and J gave up 0 bases; unmatched junction bases: 11. This CDR3 has 18 residues. The CDR3 DNA sequence: TGTGCCAGCAGTGCGACCCCGATTAGCGGGTCGAACACCGGGGAGCTGTTTTTT. Translating gives CASSATPISGSNTGELFF.

This clone was seen just once. For the CDR3, the DNA is TGTGCCAGCAGTCGAGTGACAGGGAATGGCTACACCTTC. It translates to CASSRVTGNGYTF. V is TRBV6-5 and J is TRBJ1-2, with 7 bases that match TRBD1. This CDR3 has 13 residues. The germline gives CDR1 MNHEY, CDR2 SVGAGI. The V gene end was trimmed by 5 bases and the J gene end by 6 bases; junction bases not matched to a gene: 6.

The chain is built from TRBV6-5 and TRBJ1-1; possible D gene TRBD1, 6 bases. From germline, CDR1 is MNHEY and CDR2 SVGAGI. The CDR3 contains 15 residues. V lost 6 bases, J lost 2 bases, and 16 bases lay in between. The CDR3 is CASRLGGADNTEAFF. CDR3 sequence (DNA): TGTGCCAGCAGGCTTGGGGGGGCGGATAACACTGAAGCTTTCTTT.

The chain recombines TRBV19 with TRBJ1-1; TRBD1 might be the D (6 bases). Germline assignment: CDR1 LNHDA and CDR2 SQIVND (reference sequence). The CDR3 contains 14 residues. Trimming took 5 bases from V and 0 from J, leaving 10 bases between them. The CDR3 loop reads CASSWAGVNTEAFF. In nucleotides, the CDR3 is TGTGCCAGTAGTTGGGCAGGGGTGAACACTGAAGCTTTCTTT.

J is TRBJ2-6 and V is TRBV7-8, with TRBD1 identical over 7 bases. The V and J ends lost 5 bases and 3 bases, in that order; junction bases with no gene match: 7. From germline, CDR1 is SGHVS and CDR2 FQNEAQ. CDR3 length equals 16 residues. CDR3 protein: CASSELTGVGANVLTF. The CDR3 DNA is TGTGCCAGCAGCGAACTAACAGGGGTTGGGGCCAACGTCCTGACTTTC.

This rearrangement joins TRBV15 to TRBJ1-1; 9 bases are shared with TRBD1. CDR3 length: 14 amino acids. The germline V gene encodes CDR1 LNHNV and CDR2 YYDKDF (reference sequence). V lost 5 bases and J lost 1; bases outside the gene matches: 2. CDR3 bases: TGTGCCACCAGCGACAGGGGGGGGAACACTGAAGCTTTCTTT. It codes for CATSDRGGNTEAFF.

CDR3 sequence (DNA): TGTGCCAGCAGCGTGGCCGAGGCTGGAAACACCATATATTTT. Its translation is CASSVAEAGNTIYF. The V call is TRBV9, the J call TRBJ1-3; D not certain. V shed 2 bases and J shed 2 bases, with 8 bases lying between them. CDR1 and CDR2 (germline): SGDLS, YYNGEE. The CDR3 totals 14 residues.

This chain connects TRBV5-1 to TRBJ1-2; D may be TRBD1 (6 bases). CDR1 and CDR2 (germline): SGHRS, YFSETQ. Trimming removed 3 bases at V and 5 bases at J, with 14 bases between. This CDR3 is 14 amino acids long. In DNA form, the CDR3 reads TGCGCCAGCAGCTCCCTGCCTGGACAGTATGGCTACACCTTC. Its protein is CASSSLPGQYGYTF.

The chain carries TRBV5-4 and TRBJ2-7, with a possible D match to TRBD2 (5 bases). V lost 8 bases and J 3 bases, leaving 15 bases between the germline ends. This CDR3 contains 13 residues. Germline CDR1 reads SGHNT; CDR2 reads YYREEE (reference sequence). CDR3: CASRLEGDYEQYF. The CDR3 DNA reads as TGTGCCAGTCGCCTCGAGGGAGACTACGAGCAGTACTTC.

The gene calls are TRBV30 and TRBJ1-1, with 7 positions matching TRBD1. CDR3 length: 13 residues. J was trimmed by 2 bases and V by 7 bases; bases with no gene match: 7. Germline V gives CDR1 GTSNPN, CDR2 SVGIG (reference sequence). This CDR3 reads CAFDRVRNTEAFF. The CDR3 DNA is TGTGCCTTCGACAGGGTACGCAACACTGAAGCTTTCTTT.

The chain couples TRBV5-5 to TRBJ1-1, with D unclear. CDR1 is SGHKS, CDR2 YYEKEE, per germline (reference sequence). The CDR3 loop spans 13 amino acids. The ends were cut back, 1 base at V and 1 base at J, with 5 bases in the middle. CDR3 DNA: TGTGCCAGCAGCTTGTCCCGGAACACTGAAGCTTTCTTT. It yields the protein CASSLSRNTEAFF.

V usage is TRBV15 and J usage is TRBJ2-2, with D unclear. V lost 0 bases, J lost 1 base, and 12 bases lay in between. The CDR3 length is 17 residues. CDR1 and CDR2 from the germline V gene are LNHNV and YYDKDF (reference sequence). CDR3 coding DNA: TGTGCCACCAGCAGAGATGTGTCAGGTCTGAACACCGGGGAGCTGTTTTTT. This sequence encodes CATSRDVSGLNTGELFF.